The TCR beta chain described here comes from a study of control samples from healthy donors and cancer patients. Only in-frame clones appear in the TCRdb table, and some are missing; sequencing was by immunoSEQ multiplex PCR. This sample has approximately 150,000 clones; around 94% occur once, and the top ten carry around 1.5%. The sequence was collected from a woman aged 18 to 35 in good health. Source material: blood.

The CDR3 loop is CASSWDPTGPEAFF. CDR3 sequence (DNA): TGTGCCAGCAGTTGGGACCCAACCGGACCTGAAGCTTTCTTT. This chain connects TRBV6-5 to TRBJ1-1; possible D gene TRBD1, 5 bases. Per germline, CDR1 MNHEY and CDR2 SVGAGI. This CDR3 region has 14 residues. V lost 4 bases and J 6 bases, leaving 15 bases between the germline ends.